A selection of T cell receptor beta chains follows, all from one sample in a study of cytomegalovirus exposure and HLA in healthy donors. The data were produced by immunoSEQ multiplex PCR, yet TCRdb's version contains in-frame clones alone and is incomplete. The table counts about 200,000 clones; about 1% lies in the top ten. Sequences were obtained from PBMCs. These TCRs come from a girl aged 2-15 years in good health and CMV-seropositive. Each CDR3 is given with its conserved first and last residue. The order of the fields is V gene, J gene, D gene, CDR3 DNA, CDR3 protein. A D gene is named only where the DNA matches it firmly.

V gene: TRBV4-2
J gene: TRBJ2-2
D gene: .
CDR3 DNA: TGTGCCAGCAGCCAAGATCGACGCGGGTGGAACACCGGGGAGCTGTTTTTT
CDR3 protein: CASSQDRRGWNTGELFF

V gene: TRBV6-1
J gene: TRBJ2-1
D gene: TRBD1
CDR3 DNA: TGTGCCAGCAGTGATGTAATGGGACAGGGGTACGGTGAGCAGTTCTTC
CDR3 protein: CASSDVMGQGYGEQFF

V gene: TRBV2
J gene: TRBJ2-3
D gene: TRBD2
CDR3 DNA: TGTGCCAGCAGTGAAGTGAGGACTAGTCTCACAGATACGCAGTATTTT
CDR3 protein: CASSEVRTSLTDTQYF

V gene: TRBV7-9
J gene: TRBJ2-5
D gene: .
CDR3 DNA: TGTGCCAGCAGTCCCACCGAAATCTCGGGTATCCTTTACTTC
CDR3 protein: CASSPTEISGILYF

V gene: TRBV7-2
J gene: TRBJ2-2
D gene: .
CDR3 DNA: TGTGCCAGCAGCTTAGCGCGAGTACCTCACGGGGAGCTGTTTTTT
CDR3 protein: CASSLARVPHGELFF

V gene: TRBV25-1
J gene: TRBJ1-1
D gene: .
CDR3 DNA: TGTGCCAGCAGGGCCCCAGGGGTAACTGAAGCTTTCTTT
CDR3 protein: CASRAPGVTEAFF

V gene: TRBV25-1
J gene: TRBJ1-5
D gene: .
CDR3 DNA: TGTGCCAGCAGTGAATCGCGGGGTCAGCCCCAGCATTTT
CDR3 protein: CASSESRGQPQHF

V gene: TRBV6-1
J gene: TRBJ2-5
D gene: .
CDR3 DNA: TGTGCCAGCAGTGAGGGTATGCTGAGGAACGGGGAGACCCAGTACTTC
CDR3 protein: CASSEGMLRNGETQYF

V gene: TRBV5-1
J gene: TRBJ2-1
D gene: TRBD1
CDR3 DNA: TGCGCCAGCAGCTTGGGTGGGACAGGGACCCATGAGCAGTTCTTC
CDR3 protein: CASSLGGTGTHEQFF

V gene: TRBV7-9
J gene: TRBJ1-4
D gene: TRBD1
CDR3 DNA: TGTGCCAGCAGCGCCGGGACAGGTGGTGAAAAACTGTTTTTT
CDR3 protein: CASSAGTGGEKLFF

V gene: TRBV28
J gene: TRBJ2-1
D gene: .
CDR3 DNA: TGTGCCAGCAGTCCAGGACAGACCAATGAGCAGTTCTTC
CDR3 protein: CASSPGQTNEQFF

V gene: TRBV7-3
J gene: TRBJ2-7
D gene: TRBD2
CDR3 DNA: TGTGCCAGCAGCGCCGACGGAACTAGCGGGTACGAGCAGTACTTC
CDR3 protein: CASSADGTSGYEQYF

V gene: TRBV27
J gene: TRBJ2-1
D gene: .
CDR3 DNA: TGTGCCAGCAGTTTACAGGGACTTACAAACTCCTACAATGAGCAGTTCTTC
CDR3 protein: CASSLQGLTNSYNEQFF